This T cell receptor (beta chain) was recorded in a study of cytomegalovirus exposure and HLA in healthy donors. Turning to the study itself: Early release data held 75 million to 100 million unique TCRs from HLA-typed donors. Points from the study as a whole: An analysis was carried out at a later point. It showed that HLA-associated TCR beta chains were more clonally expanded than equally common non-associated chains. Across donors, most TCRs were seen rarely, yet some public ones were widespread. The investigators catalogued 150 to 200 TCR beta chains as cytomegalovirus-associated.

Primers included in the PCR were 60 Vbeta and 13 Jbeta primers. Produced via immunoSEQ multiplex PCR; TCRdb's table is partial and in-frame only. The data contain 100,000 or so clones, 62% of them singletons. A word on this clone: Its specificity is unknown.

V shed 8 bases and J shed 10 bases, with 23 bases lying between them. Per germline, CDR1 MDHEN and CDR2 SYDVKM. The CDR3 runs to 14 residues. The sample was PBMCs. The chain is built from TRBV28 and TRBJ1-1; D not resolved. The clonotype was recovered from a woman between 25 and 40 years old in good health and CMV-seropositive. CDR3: CASSPMVVPAGAFF. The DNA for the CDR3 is TGTGCCAGCTCCCCCATGGTCGTGCCCGCGGGAGCTTTCTTT.